This T cell receptor beta chain was observed in a study of early T cells in non-severe SARS-CoV-2 infection. The wider study: Sequencing input comprised bulk RNA from unsorted whole blood; chain pairing was not available. General study points: Anti-spike CD8 responses were favored in VDJdb matching, and private and CD4 specificities were missed.

The CDR3 length is 12 residues. From germline, CDR1 is SQVTM and CDR2 ANQGSEA. V was pared by 6 bases and J by 9 bases, with 8 bases of the junction left unmatched. Turning to this clonotype: Its antigen remains unidentified.

The TCR library protocol was used to attach unique molecular identifiers. These identifiers were attached to individual cDNA molecules. TCRdb analysed the 5' RACE reads with MiXCR anew, one entry per CDR3 protein. The sample shows roughly 83,000 distinct CDR3 sequences, approximately 12% of them seen only once. The specimen comprised whole blood, sampled at baseline. This receptor was identified in an adult who was a healthcare worker with PCR-confirmed SARS-CoV-2 infection or an uninfected control (not recorded which). The chain employs TRBV29-1 and TRBJ2-1; TRBD1 agrees at 7 bases. CDR3 bases: TGCAGCGTCTCCGACAGGGCGGTTGAGCAGTTCTTC. As protein: CSVSDRAVEQFF.